One sample yielded the 30 T cell receptor beta chains listed below, sequenced in a study of cytomegalovirus exposure and HLA in healthy donors. PCR amplification relied on 60 Vbeta primers (plus 13 Jbeta primers). Measured with immunoSEQ multiplex PCR; TCRdb has only the in-frame clones, and not every one. The sample lists approximately 190,000 clones; around 73% were seen once. Sequencing used PBMCs. The receptors originated from a woman younger than 45 in good health and CMV-seropositive.

The V call is TRBV6-5, the J call TRBJ2-7, with 8 bases identical to TRBD1. This CDR3 region has 16 residues. Germline lookup yields CDR1 MNHEY and CDR2 SVGAGI. The ends lost 0 bases at V and 3 bases at J; junction bases unmatched: 7. CDR3 amino acids: CASSYSSGQGFYEQYF. Here the CDR3 DNA reads TGTGCCAGCAGTTACTCTTCCGGACAGGGCTTCTACGAGCAGTACTTC.

The CDR3 DNA reads TGTGCCATCAGTACTACCGGGACAGGGGATTCACCCCTCCACTTT. Its translation: CAISTTGTGDSPLHF. The chain carries TRBV10-3 and TRBJ1-6; 10 bases fit TRBD1. With V trimmed by 5 bases and J by 8 bases, 6 bases remained unmatched. The CDR3 has 15 residues. The germline V gene has CDR1 ENHRY and CDR2 SYGVKD.

The chain employs TRBV29-1 and TRBJ1-2; TRBD1 agrees at 7 bases. The trim removed 4 bases at V and 3 bases at J, leaving 2 bases unmatched. Germline values: CDR1 SQVTM, CDR2 ANQGSEA. This CDR3 spans 12 amino acids. CDR3 bases: TGCAGCGTTGTCCAGGGGGACTATGGCTACACCTTC. Its protein is CSVVQGDYGYTF.

The V call is TRBV10-2, the J call TRBJ1-2; 10 bases are shared with TRBD1. The CDR3 has 16 residues. With V trimmed by 4 bases and J by 4 bases, 9 bases remained unmatched. The germline V gene has CDR1 WSHSY and CDR2 SAAADI. The CDR3 spells CASSGVTGGPSYGYTF. CDR3 bases: TGCGCCAGCAGTGGCGTGACAGGGGGCCCCAGCTATGGCTACACCTTC.

The chain uses TRBV28 and TRBJ2-4; the match to TRBD1 covers 10 bases. Trimming removed 3 bases from V and 9 bases from J; junction bases left unmatched: 8. The CDR3 extends over 15 amino acids. The germline gives CDR1 MDHEN, CDR2 SYDVKM. The CDR3: CASSFTGTGDFIQYF. The CDR3 nucleotides are TGTGCCAGCAGTTTTACCGGGACAGGGGACTTCATTCAGTACTTC.

This chain uses TRBV7-2 with TRBJ2-7; 10 nucleotides match TRBD2. The V gene end was trimmed by 6 bases and the J gene end by 2 bases; junction bases not matched to a gene: 4. CDR1 and CDR2 from the germline V gene are SGHTA and FQGNSA. The CDR3 has 14 amino acids. The CDR3 DNA follows: TGTGCCAGCAGTAGGACTAGCGGTCCCTACGAGCAGTACTTC. This codes for CASSRTSGPYEQYF. The full variable domain, with the rest looked up from reference TRBV7-2 and TRBJ2-7, is GAGVSQSPSNKVTEKGKDVELRCDPISGHTALYWYRQSLGQGLEFLIYFQGNSAPDKSGLPSDRFSAERTGGSVSTLTIQRTQQEDSAVYLCASSRTSGPYEQYFGPGTRLTVT.

This sequence joins TRBV28 and TRBJ1-2; D remains unclear. V was shortened by 3 bases and J by 3 bases, with 14 bases between the two germline ends. CDR3 size: 15 residues. In germline, CDR1 is MDHEN, CDR2 SYDVKM. CDR3 protein: CASSFPPYSDYGYTF. The CDR3 DNA sequence: TGTGCCAGCAGTTTCCCCCCCTATTCCGACTATGGCTACACCTTC.

The J gene is TRBJ2-7, the V gene TRBV7-2; D is perhaps TRBD2 (5 bases). V was cut by 5 bases and J by 3 bases, with 29 bases left in between. The CDR3 totals 19 residues. CDR1 is SGHTA, CDR2 FQGNSA, per germline. The CDR3 nucleotides are TGTGCCAGCAGCCCGGACTTCGGGTTTGGCGGGCTGACCGACTACGAGCAGTACTTC. Translation: CASSPDFGFGGLTDYEQYF.

J is TRBJ2-5 and V is TRBV6-1; 10 nucleotides align to TRBD1. This CDR3 region has 15 residues. Germline CDR1 is MNHNS and CDR2 is SASEGT. Unmatched junction bases numbered 9, after V lost 6 bases and J lost 5 bases. The CDR3 reads CASRARDRGSETQYF. Here the CDR3 DNA reads TGTGCCAGCAGGGCCCGGGACAGGGGTAGCGAGACCCAGTACTTC.

The rearrangement joins TRBV30 to TRBJ1-2, with a possible D match to TRBD1 (5 bases). Germline V gene data show CDR1 as GTSNPN and CDR2 as SVGIG (reference sequence). The CDR3 is made up of 12 amino acids. The V gene lost 2 bases and the J gene lost 6 bases, with 10 bases spanning the gap. The CDR3 reads CAWSSPGNGYTF. Written as DNA, the CDR3 is TGTGCCTGGAGTTCACCAGGGAATGGCTACACCTTC.

J is TRBJ2-1 and V is TRBV19, with 13 bases identical to TRBD2. Trimming at V came to 5 bases and at J to 5 bases, leaving 3 bases not matched to a gene. Germline CDR1 is LNHDA and CDR2 is SQIVND (reference sequence). This CDR3 has 15 amino acids. The CDR3 sequence is CASSGGLAGDNEQFF. The CDR3 DNA reads TGTGCCAGTAGTGGTGGACTAGCGGGGGACAATGAGCAGTTCTTC.

The V and J genes are TRBV5-1 and TRBJ2-6, with TRBD2 as a possible D gene (5 bases). Germline V gives CDR1 SGHRS, CDR2 YFSETQ. The CDR3 runs 13 residues. V gave up 9 bases and J gave up 0 bases, with 7 bases separating them. The CDR3 coding sequence is TGCGCCACTCGGGACTCTGGGGCCAACGTCCTGACTTTC. Translating it yields CATRDSGANVLTF.

The chain joins TRBV11-3 to TRBJ2-7, with 9 bases that match TRBD1. Trimming at V came to 5 bases and at J to 2 bases, leaving 7 bases not matched to a gene. The CDR3 length is 15 residues. The germline CDR1 and CDR2 sequences are SGHNT and YENEEA. CDR3 nucleotides: TGTGCCAGCAGCCCGACGGACAGGGGCGCCTACGAGCAGTACTTC. This encodes CASSPTDRGAYEQYF.

V usage is TRBV29-1 and J usage is TRBJ1-1; D call uncertain. Trimming took 7 bases from V and 1 from J, leaving 10 bases between them. This CDR3 is built from 12 residues. The germline V gene has CDR1 SQVTM and CDR2 ANQGSEA. Here the CDR3 reads CSARHKNTEAFF. The CDR3 nucleotides are TGCAGCGCCCGACATAAGAACACTGAAGCTTTCTTT.

The chain is built from TRBV28 and TRBJ1-2; D is undetermined. Germline loops: CDR1 MDHEN, CDR2 SYDVKM. V gave up 4 bases and J gave up 5 bases, with 20 bases separating them. The CDR3 covers 16 residues. The CDR3 DNA reads as TGTGCCAGCAGTTCCCTTTCGAGCCAGGCGGGGTATGGCTACACCTTC. It specifies CASSSLSSQAGYGYTF.

The rearrangement joins TRBV18 to TRBJ1-5; 9 bases are shared with TRBD1. The V segment lost 4 bases and the J segment 6 bases; nucleotides outside the gene matches: 4. Germline V CDR1 and CDR2: KGHSH, LQKENI. The CDR3 is 14 residues long. CDR3 bases: TGTGCCAGCTCACAACAGGGGGCGGGTCAGCCCCAGCATTTT. Residues: CASSQQGAGQPQHF.

This chain links TRBV27 with TRBJ2-7; 9 bases fit TRBD2. Germline lookup yields CDR1 MNHEY and CDR2 SMNVEV (reference sequence). The CDR3 is 16 amino acids. V lost 3 bases and J lost 9; bases outside the gene matches: 15. This chain's CDR3 is CASSFVVAGGPAVQYF. CDR3 DNA sequence: TGTGCCAGCAGTTTTGTCGTGGCGGGAGGGCCTGCAGTGCAGTACTTC.

V gene TRBV10-3 combines with J gene TRBJ2-1, with TRBD1 identical over 7 bases. V dropped 3 bases and J dropped 9; count of bases not matched to a gene: 5. This CDR3 has 13 residues. Germline V gene lookup returns CDR1 ENHRY and CDR2 SYGVKD. CDR3 residues: CAISDPTGPEQFF. The CDR3 DNA is TGTGCCATCAGTGACCCGACAGGGCCTGAGCAGTTCTTC.

The V and J genes are TRBV7-6 and TRBJ2-7, with D possibly TRBD2 on 5 matching bases. Germline-derived CDR1 and CDR2 are SGHVS and FNYEAQ. The CDR3 runs to 13 residues. V dropped 5 bases and J dropped 3 bases, with 11 bases sitting between them. The CDR3 nucleotides read TGTGCCAGCAGCCCTGACGGACTCTACGAGCAGTACTTC. It translates to CASSPDGLYEQYF.

The chain recombines TRBV11-3 with TRBJ2-5; TRBD1 matches 8 bases. Germline assignment: CDR1 SGHNT and CDR2 YENEEA. J gave up 4 bases and V 4 bases, and 8 bases lay outside the gene matches. This CDR3 has 15 amino acids. The CDR3 DNA reads as TGTGCCAGCAGCTCCCAGACAGGGGAAGGAGAGACCCAGTACTTC. Translating it yields CASSSQTGEGETQYF.

This rearrangement joins TRBV6-6 to TRBJ1-1; D is undetermined. The germline V gene encodes CDR1 MNHNY and CDR2 SVGAGI (reference sequence). This CDR3 contains 14 residues. V dropped 3 bases and J dropped 0 bases, with 8 bases sitting between them. CDR3 sequence (DNA): TGTGCCAGCAGTTATGCGGCTGTGAACACTGAAGCTTTCTTT. Residues: CASSYAAVNTEAFF.

V and J are TRBV4-1 and TRBJ1-2, with D tentatively TRBD1 (5 bases). CDR3 length: 16 amino acids. Trimming stripped 1 base from V and 5 bases from J, with 17 bases between. Germline V gene lookup returns CDR1 MGHRA and CDR2 YSYEKL. The CDR3 reads CASSQGTGGLGYGYTF. The CDR3 DNA follows: TGCGCCAGCAGCCAAGGGACCGGGGGATTGGGATATGGCTACACCTTC.

The J gene is TRBJ1-1, the V gene TRBV5-4, with 7 bases lining up with TRBD1. Unmatched junction bases numbered 5, after V lost 5 bases and J lost 1 base. CDR1 and CDR2 from the germline V gene are SGHNT and YYREEE (reference sequence). There are 14 residues in the CDR3. The CDR3 protein is CASSTGTENTEAFF. The CDR3 bases are TGTGCCAGCAGTACCGGGACAGAGAACACTGAAGCTTTCTTT.

The chain is built from TRBV9 and TRBJ1-2, with TRBD1 identical over 8 bases. The CDR3 is made up of 15 amino acids. V lost 0 bases to trimming and J lost 3 bases; unmatched junction nucleotides: 4. Germline-derived CDR1 and CDR2 are SGDLS and YYNGEE. In DNA, the CDR3 is TGTGCCAGCAGCGTAGCTCAACAGGGGGACTATGGCTACACCTTC. Amino acids: CASSVAQQGDYGYTF.

J is TRBJ2-2 and V is TRBV19, with 8 positions matching TRBD1. This CDR3 has 20 amino acids. V shed 5 bases and J 1 base; nucleotides not matched to a gene: 18. From germline, CDR1 is LNHDA and CDR2 SQIVND (reference sequence). CDR3 residues: CASSSFFGTGVGGNTGELFF. CDR3 nucleotides: TGTGCCAGTAGTTCGTTTTTCGGGACAGGAGTTGGTGGGAACACCGGGGAGCTGTTTTTT.

This clone has just one count. This chain links TRBV14 with TRBJ2-2; possible D gene TRBD2, 6 bases. The V and J ends lost 0 bases and 2 bases respectively, with 13 bases between them. The CDR3 runs 17 residues. Germline V CDR1 and CDR2: SGHDN, FVKESK. The DNA of the CDR3 is TGTGCCAGCAGCCAAGATCCGGGACTCTTAAACACCGGGGAGCTGTTTTTT. Translated: CASSQDPGLLNTGELFF. The full variable domain, in which reference TRBV14 and TRBJ2-2 provide the parts outside the CDR3, is EAGVTQFPSHSVIEKGQTVTLRCDPISGHDNLYWYRRVMGKEIKFLLHFVKESKQDESGMPNNRFLAERTGGTYSTLKVQPAELEDSGVYFCASSQDPGLLNTGELFFGEGSRLTVL.

This chain connects TRBV28 to TRBJ2-7; D not certain. V dropped 6 bases and J dropped 5 bases, with 14 bases sitting between them. The length of the CDR3 is 13 residues. Per germline, CDR1 MDHEN and CDR2 SYDVKM. The CDR3 region is CASSPASSHEQYF. DNA of the CDR3: TGTGCCAGCAGCCCCGCTAGTTCCCACGAGCAGTACTTC.

This chain joins TRBV7-9 and TRBJ1-5; D gene uncertain. V shed 5 bases and J shed 1 base, with 9 bases lying between them. The CDR3 contains 14 residues. Germline values: CDR1 SEHNR, CDR2 FQNEAQ (reference sequence). In DNA form, the CDR3 reads TGTGCCAGCAGCCGGGTAGAGAGCAATCAGCCCCAGCATTTT. As protein: CASSRVESNQPQHF.

This clone was recorded a few times. The chain combines TRBV27 with TRBJ2-7, with a weak D call TRBD1 (5 bases). The CDR3 consists of 15 residues. V was cut by 4 bases and J by 6 bases, with 19 bases left in between. CDR1 is MNHEY, CDR2 SMNVEV, per germline (reference sequence). In DNA form, the CDR3 reads TGTGCCAGCAGTTCCCAGGGTTTAGGAGACTCCGAGCAGTACTTC. It is translated as CASSSQGLGDSEQYF.

This clone turned up a few times. The V call is TRBV29-1, the J call TRBJ1-1, with D possibly TRBD1 on 6 matching bases. V was clipped by 6 bases and J by 1 base, with 18 bases between them. Germline-derived CDR1 and CDR2 are SQVTM and ANQGSEA. There are 15 residues in the CDR3. The CDR3 is CSVRRGGGANTEAFF. The CDR3 region has the DNA TGCAGCGTCCGCAGGGGTGGGGGCGCGAACACTGAAGCTTTCTTT.